The 11 T cell receptor beta chains given below trace back to one sample, sequenced in a study of Ad26.COV2.S vaccination and SARS-CoV-2 variants. The protocol was immunoSEQ multiplex PCR, while the TCRdb copy is restricted to in-frame clones and leaves out a portion. The sample gives about 350,000 clones, 65% to 90% of which show up once; about 10% is in the top ten. The treatment denotes: roughly 18 received Ad26.COV2.S at low or high dose, single or two shots; five or six received placebo; per-sample allocation not given. At day 63 after the first vaccine or placebo injection, samples were drawn. This material consisted of peripheral blood, taken in a trial of Ad26.COV2.S vaccine versus placebo. All receptors derive from a person between 18 and 65 years old who received the Ad26.COV2.S COVID-19 vaccine or a placebo.

The chain carries TRBV6-5 and TRBJ1-1; possible D gene TRBD1, 6 bases. There are 13 residues in the CDR3. CDR1 is MNHEY and CDR2 is SVGAGI in the germline V gene. Trimming took off 6 bases at V and 4 bases at J, with 12 bases between the two ends. CDR3 coding DNA: TGTGCCAGCAGCACAGGGTGGGGCACTGAAGCTTTCTTT. Its protein is CASSTGWGTEAFF.

This clone has only a few counts. The sample holds other DNA sequences that translate to the same CDR3. This sequence joins TRBV28 and TRBJ1-1; 7 bases align to TRBD1. The V gene end was trimmed by 5 bases and the J gene end by 5 bases; junction bases not matched to a gene: 5. Germline V CDR1 and CDR2: MDHEN, SYDVKM. The CDR3 covers 13 residues. Here the CDR3 DNA reads TGTGCCAGCAGTCTATCAGGGGGAACTGAAGCTTTCTTT. This codes for CASSLSGGTEAFF.

The chain employs TRBV19 and TRBJ2-7; D is unresolved. CDR3 length: 13 residues. Germline V gene sequence: CDR1 LNHDA, CDR2 SQIVND (reference sequence). The V end lost 7 bases, the J end lost 1 base, and 11 bases lay between the germline ends. CDR3 nucleotide sequence: TGTGCCAGTAAAACACCCGAATCCTACGAGCAGTACTTC. As protein: CASKTPESYEQYF.

The gene calls are TRBV7-2 and TRBJ2-1, with 11 bases fitting TRBD2. V trimming: 3 bases; J trimming: 6 bases; junction bases outside the gene matches: 10. The CDR3 loop spans 17 amino acids. The germline gives CDR1 SGHTA, CDR2 FQGNSA. CDR3 loop: CASSLYPDSGGANEQFF. CDR3 in DNA: TGTGCCAGCAGCTTGTACCCCGATAGCGGGGGGGCCAATGAGCAGTTCTTC. Looking up the rest from reference TRBV7-2 and TRBJ2-1 gives the full variable domain: GAGVSQSPSNKVTEKGKDVELRCDPISGHTALYWYRQSLGQGLEFLIYFQGNSAPDKSGLPSDRFSAERTGGSVSTLTIQRTQQEDSAVYLCASSLYPDSGGANEQFFGPGTRLTVL.

V gene TRBV10-3 combines with J gene TRBJ2-3; no clear D. The CDR3 covers 13 residues. The germline gives CDR1 ENHRY, CDR2 SYGVKD. The ends were cut back, 6 bases at V and 2 bases at J, with 9 bases in the middle. Here the CDR3 DNA reads TGTGCCATCAGCGATATAGCCACAGATACGCAGTATTTT. As protein: CAISDIATDTQYF.

The chain uses TRBV7-8 and TRBJ2-7, with D unresolved. Deletions cut 1 base from V and 6 bases from J, with 7 bases between. The length of the CDR3 is 12 residues. Germline V gene sequence: CDR1 SGHVS, CDR2 FQNEAQ. The CDR3 loop is CASSLVAGEQYF. The CDR3 nucleotides are TGTGCCAGCAGCTTAGTAGCTGGCGAGCAGTACTTC. The full variable domain, its missing parts supplied by reference TRBV7-8 and TRBJ2-7, is GAGVSQSPRYKVAKRGQDVALRCDPISGHVSLFWYQQALGQGPEFLTYFQNEAQLDKSGLPSDRFFAERPEGSVSTLKIQRTQQEDSAVYLCASSLVAGEQYFGPGTRLTVT.

The chain joins TRBV7-2 to TRBJ2-3; no clear D. The CDR3 has 12 amino acids. The V end lost 1 base, the J end lost 4 bases, and 3 bases lay between the germline ends. Germline V gene sequence: CDR1 SGHTA, CDR2 FQGNSA. CDR3 nucleotides: TGTGCCAGCAGCTTAGATCCAGATACGCAGTATTTT. Amino acid sequence: CASSLDPDTQYF.

This sequence joins TRBV19 and TRBJ2-7; D might be TRBD1 or TRBD2, each matching 6 bases. The V end lost 1 base, the J end lost 3 bases, and 13 bases lay between the germline ends. Germline assignment: CDR1 LNHDA and CDR2 SQIVND (reference sequence). The CDR3 has 15 residues. The CDR3 DNA follows: TGTGCCAGTAGTATAGTAGGGGGACTCTACTACGAGCAGTACTTC. Translating it yields CASSIVGGLYYEQYF.

This clone was seen only once. V usage is TRBV24-1 and J usage is TRBJ1-2; 9 nucleotides agree with TRBD1. The V gene's germline CDR1 is KGHDR and CDR2 SFDVKD. The V and J ends lost 4 bases and 8 bases, in that order; junction bases with no gene match: 4. The CDR3 has 13 residues. CDR3 in amino acids: CATSEGTGHGYTF. The CDR3 DNA is TGTGCCACCAGTGAGGGGACAGGGCACGGCTACACCTTC.

The gene calls are TRBV11-2 and TRBJ2-7; 9 bases agree with TRBD1. Germline assignment: CDR1 SGHAT and CDR2 FQNNGV. This CDR3 contains 15 residues. Trimming took 5 bases from V and 7 from J; bases not matched to a gene: 12. CDR3 sequence: CASSRTGQGWGEQYF. The CDR3, as DNA: TGTGCCAGCAGCCGCACTGGACAGGGGTGGGGGGAGCAGTACTTC.

This rearrangement joins TRBV20-1 to TRBJ2-6, with 9 bases matching TRBD1. Germline trimming cut 3 bases from V and 12 bases from J; bases unmatched to any gene: 9. Germline CDR1 and CDR2: DFQATT and SNEGSKA (reference sequence). This CDR3 contains 14 residues. In nucleotides, the CDR3 is TGCAGTGCTAGTAACAGGGGGCTTTCTAGCGTCCTGACTTTC. This gives the protein CSASNRGLSSVLTF.